The T cell receptor (beta chain) described here comes from a study of T cells in women clearing cervical HPV infection. Study outcomes and limitations: Associations may precede or follow infection; HPV-specific or memory T cells were not isolated. CIN3+ cases had significantly higher TCR richness than controls; evenness did not differ.

As for this clone: Antigen: not known. The read comes to an end 3 residues before the CDR3 does, leaving the germline J gene to fill in the end.

All donors had a single incident cervical HPV16 infection, not prevalent. Genomic DNA, averaging about 1,200 ng per sample, yielded TCR beta CDR3 via immunoSEQ. Here immunoSEQ multiplex PCR was the method, and the copy in TCRdb shows in-frame clones only, minus some. This table holds 35,000 to 45,000 clones. The V gene lost 0 bases and the J gene lost 6 bases, with 11 bases spanning the gap. The CDR3 has 14 residues. The germline gives CDR1 SGHRS, CDR2 YFSETQ. The chain uses TRBV5-1 and TRBJ2-3; no reliable D call. This receptor was taken from a woman between 18 and 70 years old with a cervical HPV16 infection that either progressed to CIN3+ or cleared (not recorded which). The sample taken for sequencing was blood buffy coat. CDR3 bases read: TGCGCCAGCAGCTTGGACACCGCTAGGGATACG. It translates to CASSLDTARDT. The CDR3 in its entirety is CASSLDTARDTQYF.